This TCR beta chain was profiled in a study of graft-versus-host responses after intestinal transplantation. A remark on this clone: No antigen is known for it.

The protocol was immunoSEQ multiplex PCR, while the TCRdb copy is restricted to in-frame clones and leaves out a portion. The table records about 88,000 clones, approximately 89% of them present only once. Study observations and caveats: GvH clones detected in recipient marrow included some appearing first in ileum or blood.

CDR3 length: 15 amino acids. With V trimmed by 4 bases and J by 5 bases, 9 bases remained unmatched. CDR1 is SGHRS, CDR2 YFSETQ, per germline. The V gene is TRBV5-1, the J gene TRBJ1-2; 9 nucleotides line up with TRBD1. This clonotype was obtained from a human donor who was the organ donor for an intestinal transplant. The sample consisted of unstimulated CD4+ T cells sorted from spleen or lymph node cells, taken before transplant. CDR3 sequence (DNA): TGCGCCAGCAGCCCCGCGGACAGGGGTGGTTATGGCTACACCTTC. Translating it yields CASSPADRGGYGYTF.